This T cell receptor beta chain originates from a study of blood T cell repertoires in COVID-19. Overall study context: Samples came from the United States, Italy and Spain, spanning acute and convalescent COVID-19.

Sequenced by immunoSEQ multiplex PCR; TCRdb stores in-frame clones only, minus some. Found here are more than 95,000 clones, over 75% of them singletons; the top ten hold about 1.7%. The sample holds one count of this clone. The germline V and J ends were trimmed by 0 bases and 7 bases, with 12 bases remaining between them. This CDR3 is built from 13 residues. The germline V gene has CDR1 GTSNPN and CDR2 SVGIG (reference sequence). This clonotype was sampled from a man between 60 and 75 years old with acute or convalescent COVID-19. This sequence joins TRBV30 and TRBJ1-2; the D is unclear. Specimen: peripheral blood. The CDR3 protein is CAWSVRRISGYTF. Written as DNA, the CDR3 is TGTGCCTGGAGTGTACGGAGGATCAGTGGCTACACCTTC.